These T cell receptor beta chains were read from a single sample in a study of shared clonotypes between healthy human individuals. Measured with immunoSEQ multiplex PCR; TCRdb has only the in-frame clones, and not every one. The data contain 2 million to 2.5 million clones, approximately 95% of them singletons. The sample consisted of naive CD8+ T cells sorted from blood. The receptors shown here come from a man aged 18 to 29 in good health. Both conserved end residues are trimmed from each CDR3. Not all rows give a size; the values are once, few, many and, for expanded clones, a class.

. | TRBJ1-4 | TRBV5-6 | ASSLAGAATNEKLF
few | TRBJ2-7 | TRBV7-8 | ASSLNGGYEQY
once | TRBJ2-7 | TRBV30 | AWSEGGAYEQY
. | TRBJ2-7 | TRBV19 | ASSSSGSYEQY
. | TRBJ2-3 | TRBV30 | AWGIAGGPADTQY
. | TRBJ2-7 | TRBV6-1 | ASSEGTSGLLEQY
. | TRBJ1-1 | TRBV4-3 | ASSQDGGANTEAF
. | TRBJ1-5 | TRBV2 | ASSDGSNQPQH
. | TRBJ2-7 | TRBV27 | ASSEGYEQY
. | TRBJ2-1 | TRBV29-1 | SVAGTSGSRDEQF
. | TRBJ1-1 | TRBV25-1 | ASSDATGGHTEAF
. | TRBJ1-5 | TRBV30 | AWSVQGAQPQH
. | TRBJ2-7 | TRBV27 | ASSFSSGSTSEQY
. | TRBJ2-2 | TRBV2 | ASRETSGDINTGELF
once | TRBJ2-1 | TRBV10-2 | ASSPGTAPYNEQF
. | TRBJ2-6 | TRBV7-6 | ASSDLGANVLT
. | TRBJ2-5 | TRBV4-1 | ASSLRRGQETQY
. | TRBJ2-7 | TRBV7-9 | ASSSSSGGPSDYEQY
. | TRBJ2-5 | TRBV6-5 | ASSYSGTQY
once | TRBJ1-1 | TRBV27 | ASSPSGPEDTEAF
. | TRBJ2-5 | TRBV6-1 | ASSDWTGGVETQY
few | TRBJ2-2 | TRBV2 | ASSLGQRNTGELF
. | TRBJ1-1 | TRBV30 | AWGETLDTEAF
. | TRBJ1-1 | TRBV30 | AWRDPPGSNTEAF
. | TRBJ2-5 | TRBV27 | ASSSIGGTSQETQY
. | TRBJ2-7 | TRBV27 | ASSLGGTGVAEQY
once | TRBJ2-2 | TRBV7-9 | ASSSSTLNTGELF
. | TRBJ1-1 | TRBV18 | ASSPPGFAEAF
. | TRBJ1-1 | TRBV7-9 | ASSLNPRGMNTEAF
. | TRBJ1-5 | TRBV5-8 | ASSLAGSGVGNQPQH
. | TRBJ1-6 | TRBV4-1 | ASSQGQSYNSPLH
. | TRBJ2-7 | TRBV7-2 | ASSLDTHYEQY
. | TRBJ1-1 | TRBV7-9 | ASSPGTVDTEAF
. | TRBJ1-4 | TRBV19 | ASSAENNEKLF
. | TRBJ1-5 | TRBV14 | ASSQDRGVWSYSNQPQH
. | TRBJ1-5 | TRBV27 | ASSLLGPLPGNQPQH
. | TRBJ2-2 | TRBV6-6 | ASSDGDRGNTGELF
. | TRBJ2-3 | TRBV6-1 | ASSEMGSGTDTQY
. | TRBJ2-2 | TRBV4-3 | ASSPDAMGTGELF
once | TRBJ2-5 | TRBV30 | AWSVGLAGEETQY
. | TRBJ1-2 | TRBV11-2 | ASSPNPGQGVYGYT
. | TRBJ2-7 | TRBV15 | ATSEGRLGTYEQY
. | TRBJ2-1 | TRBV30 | AWEQGEQF
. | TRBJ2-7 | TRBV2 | ASSEDLTSGGAYEQY
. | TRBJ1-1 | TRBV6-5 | ASSYGLGGDAF
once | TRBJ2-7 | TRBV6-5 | ASSYRTGGYEQY
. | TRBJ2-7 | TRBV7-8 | ASSLAGWDGADGLVKQY
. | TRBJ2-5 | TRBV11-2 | ASSLGGGYEETQY